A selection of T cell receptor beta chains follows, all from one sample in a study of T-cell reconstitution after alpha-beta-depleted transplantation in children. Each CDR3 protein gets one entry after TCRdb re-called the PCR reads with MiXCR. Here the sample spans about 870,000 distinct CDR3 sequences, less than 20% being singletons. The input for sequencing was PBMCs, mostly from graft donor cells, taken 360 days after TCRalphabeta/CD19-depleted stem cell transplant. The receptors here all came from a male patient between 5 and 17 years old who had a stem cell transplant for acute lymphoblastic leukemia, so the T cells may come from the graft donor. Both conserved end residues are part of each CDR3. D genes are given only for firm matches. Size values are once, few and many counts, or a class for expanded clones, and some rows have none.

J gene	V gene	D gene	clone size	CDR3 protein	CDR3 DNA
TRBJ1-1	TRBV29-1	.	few	CSVPDPNTEAFF	TGCAGCGTTCCCGACCCTAACACTGAAGCTTTCTTT
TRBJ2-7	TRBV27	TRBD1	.	CASSFQDRVHEQYF	TGTGCCAGCAGTTTCCAGGACAGGGTTCACGAGCAGTACTTC
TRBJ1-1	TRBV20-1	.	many	CSARDMAVSWNTEAFF	TGCAGTGCTAGAGATATGGCAGTTTCTTGGAACACTGAAGCTTTCTTT
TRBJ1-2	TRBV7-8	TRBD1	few	CASQRQGFYGYTF	TGTGCCAGCCAACGACAGGGCTTCTATGGCTACACCTTC
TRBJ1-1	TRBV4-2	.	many	CASSQDRVRDTEAFF	TGTGCCAGCAGCCAAGATCGGGTAAGGGACACTGAAGCTTTCTTT
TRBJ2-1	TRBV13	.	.	CASSSDSRSEQFF	TGTGCCAGCAGCAGTGATTCGCGATCCGAGCAGTTCTTC
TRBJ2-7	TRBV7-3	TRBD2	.	CASSALSSGRREQYF	TGTGCCAGCAGCGCCCTTTCTAGCGGGAGGAGAGAGCAGTACTTC
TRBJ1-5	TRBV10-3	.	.	CAIGDQPQHF	TGTGCCATCGGGGATCAGCCCCAGCATTTT
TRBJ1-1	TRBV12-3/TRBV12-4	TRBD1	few	CASSFYRGAFF	TGTGCCAGCAGTTTCTACAGGGGAGCTTTCTTT
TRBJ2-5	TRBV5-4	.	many	CASSLRAETQYF	TGTGCCAGCAGCTTGCGAGCTGAGACCCAGTACTTC
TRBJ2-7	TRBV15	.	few	CATSRDHQRTYEQYF	TGTGCCACCAGCAGAGATCATCAGCGGACCTACGAGCAGTACTTC
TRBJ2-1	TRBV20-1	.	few	CSARGRLLALPSQFF	TGCAGTGCTAGAGGCCGCTTACTAGCTCTTCCCTCGCAGTTCTTC
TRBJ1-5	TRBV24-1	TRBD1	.	CATSGTGVSNQPQHF	TGTGCCACCAGTGGGACAGGGGTGAGCAATCAGCCCCAGCATTTT
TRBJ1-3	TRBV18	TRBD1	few	CASSPPGQGKSGNTIYF	TGTGCCAGCTCACCACCGGGACAGGGGAAGTCTGGAAACACCATATATTTT
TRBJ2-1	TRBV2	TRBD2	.	CASSEAGSGSLNEQFF	TGTGCCAGCAGTGAAGCTGGGAGCGGGAGTTTGAATGAGCAGTTCTTC
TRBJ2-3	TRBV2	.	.	CASSIGTTRTDTQYF	TGTGCCAGCAGTATAGGGACAACCCGCACAGATACGCAGTATTTT
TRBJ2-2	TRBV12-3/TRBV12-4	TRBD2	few	CASSKGLDTGELFF	TGTGCCAGCAGTAAGGGACTAGACACCGGGGAGCTGTTTTTT
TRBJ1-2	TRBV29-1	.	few	CSVEGQLANYGYTF	TGCAGCGTTGAAGGACAGCTAGCTAACTATGGCTACACCTTC
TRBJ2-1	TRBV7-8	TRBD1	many	CASSSTGVEQFF	TGTGCCAGCAGCTCCACAGGGGTTGAGCAGTTCTTC
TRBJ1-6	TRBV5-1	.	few	CASSLGAGNYNSPLHF	TGCGCCAGCAGCTTGGGCGCAGGGAACTATAATTCACCCCTCCACTTT
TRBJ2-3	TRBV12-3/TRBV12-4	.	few	CASGESGGTLTDTQYF	TGTGCCAGCGGGGAGTCGGGCGGGACGCTAACAGATACGCAGTATTTT
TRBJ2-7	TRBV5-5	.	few	CASSLKPGQTYEQYF	TGTGCCAGCAGCCTGAAGCCGGGACAAACCTACGAGCAGTACTTC
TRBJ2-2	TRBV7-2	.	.	CASSPDRSLTGELFF	TGTGCCAGCAGCCCCGACAGAAGCCTGACCGGGGAGCTGTTTTTT
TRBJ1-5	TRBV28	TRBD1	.	CASRDRAIIAQHF	TGTGCCAGCCGGGACAGGGCTATTATAGCCCAGCATTTT
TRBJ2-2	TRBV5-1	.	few	CASSSLDPNTGELFF	TGCGCCAGCAGCTCTCTTGATCCGAACACCGGGGAGCTGTTTTTT
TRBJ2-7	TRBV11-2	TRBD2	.	CASSSYGLAELLYEQYF	TGTGCCAGCAGCTCGTACGGACTAGCGGAGTTGCTCTACGAGCAGTACTTC
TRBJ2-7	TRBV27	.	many	CASSWGRGYEQYF	TGTGCCAGCAGTTGGGGCAGGGGTTACGAGCAGTACTTC
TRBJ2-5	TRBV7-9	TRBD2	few	CASSLKASGRSKTQYF	TGTGCCAGCAGCTTAAAGGCTAGCGGGAGATCTAAGACCCAGTACTTC
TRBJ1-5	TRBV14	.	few	CASSLLLERRTNQPQHF	TGTGCCAGCAGCCTCCTCCTGGAAAGACGGACCAATCAGCCCCAGCATTTT
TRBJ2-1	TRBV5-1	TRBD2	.	CASSLGDYSSYNEQFF	TGCGCCAGCAGCTTGGGGGACTACAGCTCCTACAATGAGCAGTTCTTC
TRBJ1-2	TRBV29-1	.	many	CSVDRGYGYTF	TGCAGCGTTGACAGAGGGTATGGCTACACCTTC
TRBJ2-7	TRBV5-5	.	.	CASSQRGGIHEQYF	TGTGCCAGCAGCCAAAGGGGGGGTATCCACGAGCAGTACTTC
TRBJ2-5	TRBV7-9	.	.	CASSLPNYQETQYF	TGTGCCAGCAGCTTGCCCAACTACCAAGAGACCCAGTACTTC
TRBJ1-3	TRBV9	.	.	CAGQQAENFPGNTIYF	TGTGCCGGTCAACAGGCAGAGAATTTCCCTGGAAACACCATATATTTT
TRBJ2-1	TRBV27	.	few	CASSQFSGDNEQFF	TGTGCCAGCAGCCAATTCTCAGGGGACAATGAGCAGTTCTTC
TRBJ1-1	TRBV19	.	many	CASSVWGTNTEAFF	TGTGCCAGTAGTGTATGGGGTACAAACACTGAAGCTTTCTTT
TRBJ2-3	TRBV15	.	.	CATSGSGDTQYF	TGTGCCACCAGCGGAAGTGGGGATACGCAGTATTTT
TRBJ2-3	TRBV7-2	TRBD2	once	CASSLPGGLAGGSTDTQYF	TGTGCCAGCAGCTTACCGGGGGGGCTAGCGGGAGGGTCCACAGATACGCAGTATTTT
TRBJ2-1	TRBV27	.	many	CASSLAGTEQFF	TGTGCCAGCAGTTTAGCGGGGACAGAGCAGTTCTTC
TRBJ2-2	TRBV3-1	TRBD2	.	CASSQERASGITNTGELFF	TGTGCCAGCAGCCAAGAGCGGGCTAGCGGGATTACGAACACCGGGGAGCTGTTTTTT
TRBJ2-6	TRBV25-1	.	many	CAVSGANVLTF	TGTGCCGTAAGTGGGGCCAACGTCCTGACTTTC
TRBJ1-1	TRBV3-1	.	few	CASSPGTDTEAFF	TGTGCCAGCAGCCCGGGGACGGACACTGAAGCTTTCTTT
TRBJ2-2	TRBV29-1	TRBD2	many	CSVEGLTSGSTTGELFF	TGCAGCGTTGAGGGCCTTACTAGCGGGAGTACCACCGGGGAGCTGTTTTTT
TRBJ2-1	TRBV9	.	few	CASSATGFNEQFF	TGTGCCAGCAGCGCCACAGGGTTTAATGAGCAGTTCTTC
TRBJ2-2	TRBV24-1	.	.	CATSGDLNTGELFF	TGTGCCACCAGTGGAGACCTGAACACCGGGGAGCTGTTTTTT
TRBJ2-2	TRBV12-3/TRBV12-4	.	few	CASSLEIRNTGELFF	TGTGCCAGCAGTTTAGAAATTCGTAACACCGGGGAGCTGTTTTTT
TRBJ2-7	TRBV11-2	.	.	CASTNRGYEQYF	TGTGCCAGCACTAATCGAGGCTACGAGCAGTACTTC
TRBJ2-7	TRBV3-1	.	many	CASSSWTVTYEQYF	TGTGCCAGCAGCTCGTGGACGGTCACCTACGAGCAGTACTTC
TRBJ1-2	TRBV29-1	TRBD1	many	CSVAQGAGWNYGYTF	TGCAGCGTCGCGCAGGGGGCAGGTTGGAACTATGGCTACACCTTC
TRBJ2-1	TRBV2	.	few	CASTDIQTLYNEQFF	TGTGCCAGCACCGACATCCAGACACTCTACAATGAGCAGTTCTTC
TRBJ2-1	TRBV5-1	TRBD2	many	CASSLVASGKNEQFF	TGCGCCAGCAGCTTGGTAGCTAGCGGAAAGAATGAGCAGTTCTTC
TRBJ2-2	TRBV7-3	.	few	CASSPWQGLNTGELFF	TGTGCCAGCAGCCCCTGGCAGGGCTTGAACACCGGGGAGCTGTTTTTT
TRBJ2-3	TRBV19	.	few	CASSPWSTDTQYF	TGTGCCAGTAGCCCCTGGAGCACAGATACGCAGTATTTT
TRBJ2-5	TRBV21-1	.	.	CASSKGLAGIQETQYF	TGTGCCAGCAGCAAAGGGCTAGCGGGGATACAAGAGACCCAGTACTTC
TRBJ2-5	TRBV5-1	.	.	CASSPQPQDAETQYF	TGCGCCAGCAGCCCCCAACCTCAGGATGCAGAGACCCAGTACTTC
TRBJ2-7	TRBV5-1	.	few	CASRRTGSGSRGPYEQYF	TGCGCCAGCAGAAGGACAGGGAGCGGGAGCAGGGGACCCTACGAGCAGTACTTC
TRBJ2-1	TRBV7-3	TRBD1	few	CASSTGTAHNEQFF	TGTGCCAGCAGCACCGGGACAGCCCACAATGAGCAGTTCTTC
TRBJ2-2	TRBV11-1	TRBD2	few	CASRTIRRRERNTGELFF	TGTGCCAGCAGGACTATTAGAAGGCGGGAGAGGAACACCGGGGAGCTGTTTTTT
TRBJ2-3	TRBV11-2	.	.	CASSRTGTFTDTQYF	TGTGCCAGCAGCCGTACAGGGACTTTCACAGATACGCAGTATTTT